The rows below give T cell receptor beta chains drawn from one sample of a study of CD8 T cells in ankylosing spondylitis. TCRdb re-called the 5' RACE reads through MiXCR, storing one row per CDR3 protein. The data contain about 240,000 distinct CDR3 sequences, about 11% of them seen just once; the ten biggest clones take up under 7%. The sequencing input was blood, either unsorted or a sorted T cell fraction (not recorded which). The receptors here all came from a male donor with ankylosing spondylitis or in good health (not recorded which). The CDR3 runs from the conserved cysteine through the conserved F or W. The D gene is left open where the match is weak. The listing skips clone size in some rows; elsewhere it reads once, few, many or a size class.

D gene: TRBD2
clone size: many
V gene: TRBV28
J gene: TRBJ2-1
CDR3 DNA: TGTGCCAGCAGTAGCCGGGACTACTCCTACAATGAGCAGTTCTTC
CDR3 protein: CASSSRDYSYNEQFF

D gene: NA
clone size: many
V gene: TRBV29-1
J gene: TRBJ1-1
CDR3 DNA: TGCAGCGCCCACGGAACTGAAGCTTTCTTT
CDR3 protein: CSAHGTEAFF

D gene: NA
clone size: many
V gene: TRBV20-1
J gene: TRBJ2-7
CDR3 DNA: TGCAGTGCTAGCAGGACTATCTTGGGCGAGCAGTACTTC
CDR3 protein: CSASRTILGEQYF

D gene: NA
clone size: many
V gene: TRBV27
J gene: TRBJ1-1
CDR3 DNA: TGTGCCAGGGTAGTAGAATCATCGAACACTGAAGCTTTCTTT
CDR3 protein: CARVVESSNTEAFF

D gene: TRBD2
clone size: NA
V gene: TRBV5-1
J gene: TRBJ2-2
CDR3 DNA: TGCGCCAGCAGCTTTACGGGAGGGCTGAGCACCGGGGAGCTGTTTTTT
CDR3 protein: CASSFTGGLSTGELFF

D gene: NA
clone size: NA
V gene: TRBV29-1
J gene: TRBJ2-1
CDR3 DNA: TGCAGCGTGGGGATAGATGGGGGGCTCAATGAGCAGTTCTTC
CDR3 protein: CSVGIDGGLNEQFF

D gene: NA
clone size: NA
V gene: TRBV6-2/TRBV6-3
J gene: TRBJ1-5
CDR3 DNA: TGTGCCAGCAGGAGGGTGGGCAATCAGCCCCAGCATTTT
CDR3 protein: CASRRVGNQPQHF

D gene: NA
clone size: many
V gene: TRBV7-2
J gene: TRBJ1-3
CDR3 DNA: TGTGCCAGCAGCTTAGGGGAGTATGGAAACACCATATATTTT
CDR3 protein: CASSLGEYGNTIYF

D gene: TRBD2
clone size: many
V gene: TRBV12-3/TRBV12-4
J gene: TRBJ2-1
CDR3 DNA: TGTGCCAGCAGTTCCGGGACTAGCGGGAGTTTGGAAAATGAGCAGTTCTTC
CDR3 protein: CASSSGTSGSLENEQFF

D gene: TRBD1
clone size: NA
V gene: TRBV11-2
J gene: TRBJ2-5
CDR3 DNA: TGTGCCAGCAGCCCTACAGGGGTCCAAGAGACCCAGTACTTC
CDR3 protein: CASSPTGVQETQYF

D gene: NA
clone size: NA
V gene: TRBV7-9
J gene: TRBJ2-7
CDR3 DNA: TGTGCCAGCAGCTTATCGGTAGATGCTGCCTACGAGCAGTACTTC
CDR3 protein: CASSLSVDAAYEQYF

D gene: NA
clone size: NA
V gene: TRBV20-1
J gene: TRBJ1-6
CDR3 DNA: TGCAGTGCTAGAGATTGGAGGGGTGCCGAAAGTTCACCCCTCCACTTT
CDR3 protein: CSARDWRGAESSPLHF

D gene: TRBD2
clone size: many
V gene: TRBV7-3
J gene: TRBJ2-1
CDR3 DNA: TGTGCCAGCAGCTTAACGCTTCTAGAGCTAGCGGGAGTTACCCCCTACAATGAGCAGTTCTTC
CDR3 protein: CASSLTLLELAGVTPYNEQFF

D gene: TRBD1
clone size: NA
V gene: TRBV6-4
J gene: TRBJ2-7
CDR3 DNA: TGTGCCAGCAGCCTCCGACAGGGTCCCTACGAGCAGTACTTC
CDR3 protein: CASSLRQGPYEQYF

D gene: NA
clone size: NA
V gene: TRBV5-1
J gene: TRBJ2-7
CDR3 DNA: TGCGCCAGCAGCTTGGCAGGGGATCTTACGTACGAGCAGTACTTC
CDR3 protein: CASSLAGDLTYEQYF

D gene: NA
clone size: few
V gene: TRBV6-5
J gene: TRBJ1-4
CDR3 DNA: TGTGCCAGCAGGGACCCGGGATCAACTAATGAAAAACTGTTTTTT
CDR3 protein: CASRDPGSTNEKLFF

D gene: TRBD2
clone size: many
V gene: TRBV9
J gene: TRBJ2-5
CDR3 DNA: TGTGCCAGCAGCGTGGGAACTAGCGGGAGAAGGGGACAAGAGACCCAGTACTTC
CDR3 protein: CASSVGTSGRRGQETQYF

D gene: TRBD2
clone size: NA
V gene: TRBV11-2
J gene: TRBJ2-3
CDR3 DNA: TGTGCCAGCAGCTCAGGAGCGGGAGTGATCTCAGATACGCAGTATTTT
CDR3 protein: CASSSGAGVISDTQYF

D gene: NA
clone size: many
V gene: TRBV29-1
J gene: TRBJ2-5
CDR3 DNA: TGCAGCGTTGAAGATCCGGGGGCCCAAGAGACCCAGTACTTC
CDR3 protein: CSVEDPGAQETQYF

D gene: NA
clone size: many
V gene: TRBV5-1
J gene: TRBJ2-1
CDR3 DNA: TGCGCCAGTGAGTCGACGGGGAGCTCCTACAATGAGCAGTTCTTC
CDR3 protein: CASESTGSSYNEQFF

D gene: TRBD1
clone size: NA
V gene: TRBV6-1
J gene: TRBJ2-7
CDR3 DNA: TGTGCCAGCAGACCGCTCACACACAGGACAGGCCTTACTCGATACGAGCAGTACTTC
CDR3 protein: CASRPLTHRTGLTRYEQYF

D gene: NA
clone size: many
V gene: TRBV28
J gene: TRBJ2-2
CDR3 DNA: TGTGCCAGCAGCCTTCTCAACAAGATCGCGAACACCGGGGAGCTGTTTTTT
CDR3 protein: CASSLLNKIANTGELFF

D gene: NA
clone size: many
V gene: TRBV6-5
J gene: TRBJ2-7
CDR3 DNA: TGTGCCAGCGGATACCCCTACGAGCAGTACTTC
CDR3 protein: CASGYPYEQYF

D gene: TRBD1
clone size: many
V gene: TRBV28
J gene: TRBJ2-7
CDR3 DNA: TGTGCCAGCAGTTCACCAGGGACAGGGGGTGTCGACGAGCAGTACTTC
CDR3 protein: CASSSPGTGGVDEQYF

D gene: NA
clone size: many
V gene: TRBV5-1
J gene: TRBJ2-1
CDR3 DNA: TGCGCCAGCAGCTTGGGGACGGTTAGCTCCTACAATGAGCAGTTCTTC
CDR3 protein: CASSLGTVSSYNEQFF

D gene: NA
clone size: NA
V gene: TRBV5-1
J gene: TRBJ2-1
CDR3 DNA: TGCGCCAGCAGCGCCTTAGACAATGAGCAGTTCTTC
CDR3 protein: CASSALDNEQFF

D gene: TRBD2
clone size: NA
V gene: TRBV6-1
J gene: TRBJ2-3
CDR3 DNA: TGTGCCAGCACCGAACTAGCGGGCCGGGGCACAGATACGCAGTATTTT
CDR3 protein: CASTELAGRGTDTQYF

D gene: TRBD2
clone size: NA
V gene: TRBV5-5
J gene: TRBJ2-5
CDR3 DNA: TGTGCCAGCAGCTTAGGACTAGCGGGATCGGGCCAAGAGACCCAGTACTTC
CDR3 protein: CASSLGLAGSGQETQYF

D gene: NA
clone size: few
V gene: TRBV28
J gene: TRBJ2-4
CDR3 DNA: TGTGCCAGCAGTTCACTTGGGGATTTGGCCAAAAACATTCAGTACTTC
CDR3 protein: CASSSLGDLAKNIQYF

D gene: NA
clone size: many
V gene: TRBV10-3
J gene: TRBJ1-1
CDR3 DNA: TGTGCCATCAGTGAGTCGTTAATAAGGTCGACGAACACTGAAGCTTTCTTT
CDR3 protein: CAISESLIRSTNTEAFF

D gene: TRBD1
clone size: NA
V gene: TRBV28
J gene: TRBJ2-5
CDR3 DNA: TGTGCCAGCAGTTCCAGACAGGGTTTGGGAGAGACCCAGTACTTC
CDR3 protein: CASSSRQGLGETQYF

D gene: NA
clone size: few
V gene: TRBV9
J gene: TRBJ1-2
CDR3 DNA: TGTGCCAGCAGCGCAGGAGGTAGCAGGTGGGACTATGGCTACACCTTC
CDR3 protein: CASSAGGSRWDYGYTF

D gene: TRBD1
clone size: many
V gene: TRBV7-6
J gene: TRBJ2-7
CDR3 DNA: TGTGCCAGCAGCTTTCAGACAGGGGATTCCTACGAGCAGTACTTC
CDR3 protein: CASSFQTGDSYEQYF

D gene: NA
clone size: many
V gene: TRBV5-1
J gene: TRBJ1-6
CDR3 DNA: TGCGCCAGTAGAATCTCCTATAATTCACCCCTCCACTTT
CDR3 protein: CASRISYNSPLHF

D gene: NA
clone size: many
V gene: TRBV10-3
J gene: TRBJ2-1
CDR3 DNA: TGTGCCATCAGTGATTGGGGGAGAGATGACAATGAGCAGTTCTTC
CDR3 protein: CAISDWGRDDNEQFF

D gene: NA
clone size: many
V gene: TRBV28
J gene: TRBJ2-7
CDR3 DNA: TGTGCCACCAACCGTGTGGGCTTTTCCTACGAGCAGTACTTC
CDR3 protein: CATNRVGFSYEQYF

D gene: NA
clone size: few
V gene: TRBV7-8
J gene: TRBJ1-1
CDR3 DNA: TGTGCCAGCAGCTTAGGTATTAGGAACACTGAAGCTTTCTTT
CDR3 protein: CASSLGIRNTEAFF

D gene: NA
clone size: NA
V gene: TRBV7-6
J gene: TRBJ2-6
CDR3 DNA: TGTGCCAGCAGCCCCAGTGGAGGCCCAGGGGCCAACGTCCTGACTTTC
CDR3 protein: CASSPSGGPGANVLTF

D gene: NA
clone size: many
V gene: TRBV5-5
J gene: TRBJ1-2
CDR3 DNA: TGTGCCAGCAGCGCAATGGACAGTGTCTATGGCTACACCTTC
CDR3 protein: CASSAMDSVYGYTF

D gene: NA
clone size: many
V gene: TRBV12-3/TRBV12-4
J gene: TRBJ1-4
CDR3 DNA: TGTGCCAGTAGTCATGGCGGTGAAAAACTGTTTTTT
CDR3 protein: CASSHGGEKLFF

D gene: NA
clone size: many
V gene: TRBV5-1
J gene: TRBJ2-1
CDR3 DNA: TGCGCCAGCAGGGACGGAGGGACGGAAGAGCAGTTCTTC
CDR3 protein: CASRDGGTEEQFF

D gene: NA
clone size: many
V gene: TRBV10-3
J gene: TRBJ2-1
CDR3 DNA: TGTGCCATCAGCAACCGGGACTACAATGAGCAGTTCTTC
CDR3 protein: CAISNRDYNEQFF

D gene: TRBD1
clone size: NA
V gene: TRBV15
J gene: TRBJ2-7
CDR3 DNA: TGTGCCACCAGCAGAGATCAGGGACAGAGCTACGAGCAGTACTTC
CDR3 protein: CATSRDQGQSYEQYF

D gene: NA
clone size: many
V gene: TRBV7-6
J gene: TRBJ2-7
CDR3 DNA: TGTGCCAGCAGCGCCCCCCCCATTAGGGGGTCCATTGTCTACGAGCAGTACTTC
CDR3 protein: CASSAPPIRGSIVYEQYF

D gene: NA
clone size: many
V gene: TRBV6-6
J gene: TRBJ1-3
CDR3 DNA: TGTGCCAGCGGGGGGCTCGGAAACACCATATATTTT
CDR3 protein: CASGGLGNTIYF